This TCR beta chain originates from a study of blood T cell repertoires in COVID-19. The ends were cut back, 1 base at V and 5 bases at J, with 5 bases in the middle. CDR1 is LNHDA and CDR2 is SQIVND in the germline V gene (reference sequence). This CDR3 is built from 12 residues. The assay was immunoSEQ multiplex PCR, and TCRdb's table has in-frame clones only and misses some. The sample includes fewer than 500,000 clones, roughly 86% of them seen just once. Of note for this clone: Other nucleotide sequences from this sample produce the same CDR3.

J is TRBJ2-5 and V is TRBV19, with D possibly being TRBD2 (5 bases). Sequenced input: PBMCs or T cells enriched from blood (not recorded which). This sequence was found in a man aged 30-40 years who had recovered from COVID-19. DNA of the CDR3: TGTGCCAGTAGTATAGGCGGGGAGACCCAGTACTTC. Protein sequence: CASSIGGETQYF.